Sequencing of this T cell receptor beta chain was carried out in a study of blood T cell repertoires in COVID-19. The CDR3 sequence is 12 residues long. Germline assignment: CDR1 MDHEN and CDR2 SYDVKM. J gave up 10 bases and V 6 bases, and 8 bases lay outside the gene matches. TCRdb's table, derived via immunoSEQ multiplex PCR, lists solely in-frame clones and lacks some. The table shows about 170,000 clones, with approximately 95% occurring only once. The sequenced sample consisted of peripheral blood. The receptor was isolated from a woman in her forties or fifties with acute or convalescent COVID-19. This chain joins TRBV28 and TRBJ1-1; TRBD1 aligns across 7 bases. The CDR3 coding sequence is TGTGCCAGCAGCCGCCCTTACAGGGGAGCTTTCTTT. Its translation is CASSRPYRGAFF.